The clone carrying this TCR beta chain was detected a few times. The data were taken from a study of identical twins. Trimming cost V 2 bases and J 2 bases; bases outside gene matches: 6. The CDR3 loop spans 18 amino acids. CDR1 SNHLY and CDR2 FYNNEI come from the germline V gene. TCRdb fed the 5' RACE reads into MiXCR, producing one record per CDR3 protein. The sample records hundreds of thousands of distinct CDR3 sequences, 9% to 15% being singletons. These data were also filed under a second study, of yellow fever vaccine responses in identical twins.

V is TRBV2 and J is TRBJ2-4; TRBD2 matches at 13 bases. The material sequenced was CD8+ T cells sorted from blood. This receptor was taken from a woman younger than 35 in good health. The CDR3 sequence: CASSETGLAGHSKNIQYF. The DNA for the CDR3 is TGTGCCAGCAGTGAAACGGGACTAGCGGGACATTCCAAAAACATTCAGTACTTC.